The 2 T cell receptor beta chains in this list originate from one sample, sequenced in a study of STAT3 mutations in large granular lymphocyte leukemia. Study-wide results and caveats: In T-cell large granular lymphocyte leukemia, about half of patients showed multiple immunodominant subclonotypes.

Produced via immunoSEQ multiplex PCR; TCRdb's table is partial and in-frame only. The sample holds roughly 10,000 clones, around 52% seen once. Antigens for these TCRs are unknown. Source material: peripheral blood mononuclear cells. Receptors were obtained from a boy aged 5-17 years with T-cell large granular lymphocyte leukemia. Some clones in this sample may be carry-over from other donors' samples.

This chain joins TRBV19 and TRBJ2-3; TRBD1 might be the D (5 bases). V was cut by 7 bases and J by 2 bases, with 13 bases left in between. Germline V gene sequence: CDR1 LNHDA, CDR2 SQIVND (reference sequence). This CDR3 is built from 14 residues. The CDR3 region is CASNQGSLTDTQYF. Written as DNA, the CDR3 is TGTGCCAGTAATCAGGGAAGCCTCACAGATACGCAGTATTTT.

This CDR3 is CASILDRGSGEQYF. The CDR3 DNA follows: TGTGCCAGCATCCTCGACAGGGGTTCGGGCGAGCAGTACTTC. The rearrangement joins TRBV6-6 to TRBJ2-7; TRBD1 aligns across 8 bases. The V gene end was trimmed by 7 bases and the J gene end by 6 bases; junction bases not matched to a gene: 11. Per germline, CDR1 MNHNY and CDR2 SVGAGI (reference sequence). The CDR3 has 14 amino acids.